This TCR beta chain was sequenced for a study of CD8 T cells in Susac syndrome. The V and J ends lost 6 bases and 5 bases, in that order; junction bases with no gene match: 6. Per the germline V gene, CDR1 is DFQATT and CDR2 is SNEGSKA (reference sequence). The CDR3 loop spans 12 amino acids. TCR beta sequencing was performed on blood CD8+ and CD4+ T cells. The multiple sclerosis control group was made up of treatment-naive patients with stable or active relapsing-remitting disease. TEMRA cells were enriched by FACS, while CD8+ and CD4+ T cells were obtained through a negative isolation that was performed magnetically. Random hexamers primed reverse transcription of about 0.45 to 1 ug RNA. The authors amplified TCR beta CDR3 across 54 Vbeta and 13 Jbeta using immunoSEQ multiplex PCR. TCRdb called the immunoSEQ multiplex PCR reads again in MiXCR, with one record for every CDR3 protein. The table shows 200,000 to 250,000 distinct CDR3 sequences, with 95% occurring only once.

This chain connects TRBV20-1 to TRBJ1-1; 7 positions match TRBD1. The sequenced sample consisted of CD4+ T cells from PBMCs. The origin of this receptor is a human donor with multiple sclerosis. Here the CDR3 DNA reads TGCAGTGCCAGGGACAGAGGGACTGAAGCTTTCTTT. Translation: CSARDRGTEAFF.